This TCR beta chain was identified during a study of T-cell reconstitution after alpha-beta-depleted transplantation in children. A library of TCRbeta sequences, prepared with unique molecular identifiers, was generated. One entry per CDR3 protein, called by TCRdb with MiXCR from the PCR reads. The sample shows around 360,000 distinct CDR3 sequences, 10% of them seen only once. The sequencing used PBMCs from the stem cell graft donor, collected from the stem cell graft. This clonotype originated in a human donor who donated a stem cell graft to a child with acute lymphoblastic leukemia.

The CDR3 reads CASSLVRLAVPYNEQFF. Here the CDR3 DNA reads TGTGCCAGCAGCTTAGTACGACTAGCGGTGCCCTACAATGAGCAGTTCTTC. The rearrangement uses TRBV7-2 and TRBJ2-1, with 9 bases aligning to TRBD2. The CDR3 has 17 amino acids. Germline V gene sequence: CDR1 SGHTA, CDR2 FQGNSA. Losses at the gene ends were 1 base for V and 2 bases for J; bases not matched to a gene: 6.